The 9 T cell receptor beta chains given below trace back to one sample, sequenced in a study of CD8 T cells in Susac syndrome. Reverse transcription used roughly 0.45 to 1 ug RNA and random hexamers. TCRdb analysed the immunoSEQ multiplex PCR reads with MiXCR anew, one entry per CDR3 protein. The data contain under 70,000 distinct CDR3 sequences, 85% to 95% of them singletons. The sequencing sample was made of CD8+ T cells from PBMCs. All receptors derive from a human donor with Susac syndrome.

The chain employs TRBV6-2 or TRBV6-3 and TRBJ2-3, with 10 bases matching TRBD2. The CDR3 has 16 residues. Germline CDR1 reads MNHEY; CDR2 reads SVGEGT. V lost 4 bases, J lost 4 bases, and 8 bases stayed unmatched. DNA of the CDR3: TGTGCCAGCAGTTCGCTACTAGCGGGGAGAGCAGATACGCAGTATTTT. Translated, it gives CASSSLLAGRADTQYF.

This clonotype showed up just once. This chain uses TRBV28 with TRBJ2-7; 14 positions agree with TRBD2. The CDR3 consists of 15 residues. The V gene end was trimmed by 5 bases and the J gene end by 5 bases; junction bases not matched to a gene: 5. In germline, CDR1 is MDHEN, CDR2 SYDVKM. CDR3 amino acids: CASSHPTSGRDEQYF. In DNA form, the CDR3 reads TGTGCCAGCAGTCACCCGACTAGCGGGAGGGACGAGCAGTACTTC. Drawing the rest from reference TRBV28 and TRBJ2-7, the complete variable domain is DVKVTQSSRYLVKRTGEKVFLECVQDMDHENMFWYRQDPGLGLRLIYFSYDVKMKEKGDIPEGYSVSREKKERFSLILESASTNQTSMYLCASSHPTSGRDEQYFGPGTRLTVT.

The V call is TRBV5-6, the J call TRBJ1-1; possibly TRBD1 for D (5 bases). V was cut by 4 bases and J by 7 bases, with 14 bases left in between. Per germline, CDR1 SGHDT and CDR2 YYEEEE. The CDR3 spans 13 residues. CDR3 sequence: CASSVGGENEAFF. The CDR3 nucleotides read TGTGCCAGCAGCGTGGGGGGGGAAAATGAAGCTTTCTTT.

The chain employs TRBV9 and TRBJ2-1, with a weak D call TRBD1 (6 bases). The germline V gene encodes CDR1 SGDLS and CDR2 YYNGEE. V was trimmed by 0 bases and J by 3 bases, leaving 19 bases between them. The CDR3 contains 18 residues. Here the CDR3 reads CASSVDVRVGARYNEQFF. As DNA, the CDR3 is TGTGCCAGCAGCGTAGACGTTCGGGTGGGGGCCCGCTACAATGAGCAGTTCTTC.

The J gene is TRBJ1-1, the V gene TRBV11-2; weak D call: TRBD1 (6 bases). The V end lost 1 base, the J end lost 5 bases, and 20 bases lay between the germline ends. Germline CDR1 and CDR2: SGHAT and FQNNGV. This CDR3 comprises 17 residues. This chain's CDR3 is CASSLGGLQGRDTEAFF. CDR3 nucleotides: TGTGCCAGCAGCTTAGGGGGTTTACAGGGAAGGGATACTGAAGCTTTCTTT. Supplemented by reference TRBV11-2 and TRBJ1-1, the full variable domain reads EAGVAQSPRYKIIEKRQSVAFWCNPISGHATLYWYQQILGQGPKLLIQFQNNGVVDDSQLPKDRFSAERLKGVDSTLKIQPAKLEDSAVYLCASSLGGLQGRDTEAFFGQGTRLTVV.

The chain is built from TRBV20-1 and TRBJ2-3; TRBD1 aligns across 10 bases. Germline V gene sequence: CDR1 DFQATT, CDR2 SNEGSKA (reference sequence). J lost 2 bases, V lost 5 bases, and 13 bases had no gene match. CDR3 length: 17 residues. The CDR3 protein is CSAERSRTGGNTDTQYF. The CDR3 DNA sequence: TGCAGTGCTGAACGATCTAGGACAGGGGGGAACACAGATACGCAGTATTTT.

J is TRBJ2-3 and V is TRBV29-1; D is perhaps TRBD2 (6 bases). V was trimmed by 5 bases and J by 0 bases, leaving 15 bases between them. Per germline, CDR1 SQVTM and CDR2 ANQGSEA. CDR3 length equals 15 residues. Here the CDR3 DNA reads TGCAGCGTTATTGGGACTCCCGAGAGCACAGATACGCAGTATTTT. It translates to CSVIGTPESTDTQYF.

This chain links TRBV5-1 with TRBJ2-1; D is perhaps TRBD2 (5 bases). The germline V gene encodes CDR1 SGHRS and CDR2 YFSETQ. Trimming took 0 bases from V and 10 from J, leaving 11 bases between them. This CDR3 is built from 13 residues. The CDR3 region has the DNA TGCGCCAGCAGCTTGGACGGGGTGTGGGAGCAGTTCTTC. Encoded protein: CASSLDGVWEQFF.

This clonotype was detected once. This sequence joins TRBV11-2 and TRBJ1-1; no clear D. The CDR3 totals 10 residues. V was pared by 4 bases and J by 5 bases, with 2 bases between. Germline loops: CDR1 SGHAT, CDR2 FQNNGV. The CDR3 nucleotides read TGTGCCAGCAGCTCGACTGAAGCTTTCTTT. It encodes CASSSTEAFF. Complete variable domain (other parts from reference TRBV11-2 and TRBJ1-1): EAGVAQSPRYKIIEKRQSVAFWCNPISGHATLYWYQQILGQGPKLLIQFQNNGVVDDSQLPKDRFSAERLKGVDSTLKIQPAKLEDSAVYLCASSSTEAFFGQGTRLTVV.